This note documents a single T cell receptor beta chain sequence. Clones were read by immunoSEQ multiplex PCR, and TCRdb kept only the in-frame ones, dropping some. The sample holds roughly 150,000 clones, roughly 80% seen once. This CDR3 is 13 amino acids long. V was shortened by 4 bases and J by 5 bases, with 11 bases between the two germline ends. The germline V gene encodes CDR1 SGHNT and CDR2 YENEEA. The record originates from a study of blood T cell repertoires in COVID-19. Study-level background: COVID-19 samples collected from the United States, Italy and Spain covered acute and convalescent phases.

This clonotype was obtained from a woman aged 18 to 35 who had been exposed to COVID-19. Material: PBMCs or T cells enriched from blood (not recorded which). The V gene is TRBV11-3, the J gene TRBJ2-5; D is undetermined. The DNA for the CDR3 is TGTGCCAGCAGCTCCTATCAGGATGAGACCCAGTACTTC. Amino acid sequence: CASSSYQDETQYF.